What follows are 27 T cell receptor beta chains derived from one specimen sequenced in a study of cytomegalovirus exposure and HLA in healthy donors. Primers included in the PCR were 60 Vbeta and 13 Jbeta primers. Produced via immunoSEQ multiplex PCR; TCRdb's table is partial and in-frame only. The table lists hundreds of thousands of clones, about 75% of them singletons. What was sequenced was PBMCs. These receptors all come from a male donor in good health and CMV-seronegative.

The chain uses TRBV6-1 and TRBJ1-5, with D possibly being TRBD1 (5 bases). The germline V gene has CDR1 MNHNS and CDR2 SASEGT. There are 15 residues in the CDR3. Trimming left V 2 bases short and J 5 bases short, with 13 bases between. In DNA, the CDR3 is TGTGCCAGCAGTGAACGCAGGGCAGTCGATCAGCCCCAGCATTTT. Translating gives CASSERRAVDQPQHF.

The chain employs TRBV4-1 and TRBJ1-3, with D unresolved. The CDR3 totals 15 residues. Germline lookup yields CDR1 MGHRA and CDR2 YSYEKL. V lost 0 bases and J 3 bases, leaving 9 bases between the germline ends. The CDR3 DNA follows: TGCGCCAGCAGCCAAGATCAACAGCTTGGAAACACCATATATTTT. Its protein product is CASSQDQQLGNTIYF.

This sequence joins TRBV18 and TRBJ1-1; 7 bases align to TRBD1. This CDR3 spans 14 amino acids. J gave up 4 bases and V 4 bases, and 6 bases lay outside the gene matches. The V gene's germline CDR1 is KGHSH and CDR2 LQKENI. The CDR3 protein is CASSLTDRVTEAFF. The DNA of the CDR3 is TGTGCCAGCTCACTTACCGACAGGGTCACTGAAGCTTTCTTT. Using reference TRBV18 and TRBJ1-1 for the parts outside the CDR3, the full variable domain is NAGVMQNPRHLVRRRGQEARLRCSPMKGHSHVYWYRQLPEEGLKFMVYLQKENIIDESGMPKERFSAEFPKEGPSILRIQQVVRGDSAAYFCASSLTDRVTEAFFGQGTRLTVV.

The rearrangement joins TRBV28 to TRBJ1-2, with D perhaps matching TRBD1 (6 bases). Germline V lookup: CDR1 MDHEN, CDR2 SYDVKM. V was shortened by 11 bases and J by 6 bases, with 16 bases between the two germline ends. The CDR3 loop spans 12 amino acids. The CDR3, as DNA: TGTGCCGGCCTCCAGGGGACGAATGGCTACACCTTC. Its translation is CAGLQGTNGYTF.

V and J are TRBV25-1 and TRBJ1-5, with D unclear. CDR1 is MGHDK, CDR2 SYGVNS, per germline. Trimming removed 2 bases from V and 4 bases from J, with 6 bases in between. The CDR3 is 13 amino acids. This chain's CDR3 is CASSEPGNQPQHF. The CDR3 bases are TGTGCCAGCAGTGAACCCGGTAATCAGCCCCAGCATTTT.

V gene TRBV6-1 combines with J gene TRBJ2-7, with 12 nucleotides matching TRBD2. Trimming removed 1 base from V and 5 bases from J; junction bases left unmatched: 9. This CDR3 comprises 17 residues. Germline CDR1 MNHNS, CDR2 SASEGT. In nucleotides, the CDR3 is TGTGCCAGCAGTGAAGGACGGCTAGCGGGGGGGCTTCACGAGCAGTACTTC. Its translation is CASSEGRLAGGLHEQYF.

CDR3 nucleotide sequence: TGTGCCAGTAGTATACTCCCCTCGAGCAATCAGCCCCAGCATTTT. The encoded protein is CASSILPSSNQPQHF. V gene TRBV19 combines with J gene TRBJ1-5, with D hard to call. V dropped 2 bases and J dropped 1 base, with 9 bases sitting between them. Germline CDR1 and CDR2: LNHDA and SQIVND (reference sequence). This CDR3 contains 15 residues.

The CDR3 region has the DNA TGCGCCAGCAGCCGGGACAGTCATGACGACGAGCAGTACTTC. Protein product: CASSRDSHDDEQYF. The J gene is TRBJ2-7, the V gene TRBV5-1; 7 bases line up with TRBD1. The CDR3 runs to 14 residues. Germline loops: CDR1 SGHRS, CDR2 YFSETQ. The V and J ends lost 4 bases and 5 bases, in that order; junction bases with no gene match: 9.

The gene calls are TRBV6-6 and TRBJ1-1; D is uncertain. The CDR3 covers 13 residues. CDR1 is MNHNY, CDR2 SVGAGI, per germline (reference sequence). Deletions cut 6 bases from V and 1 base from J, with 9 bases between. The CDR3 protein is CASSLRENTEAFF. CDR3 bases: TGTGCCAGCAGCCTTCGGGAGAACACTGAAGCTTTCTTT.

This clone was detected a few times. V and J are TRBV5-1 and TRBJ1-2, with 7 bases that match TRBD1. V shed 2 bases, J shed 8 bases, and the junction held 12 bases outside the gene matches. The germline V gene has CDR1 SGHRS and CDR2 YFSETQ. CDR3 length: 15 residues. Here the CDR3 reads CASSLTGDSRGGYTF. The CDR3 DNA reads as TGCGCCAGCAGCTTAACAGGGGACTCTCGTGGGGGCTACACCTTC.

The chain uses TRBV4-3 and TRBJ1-1; D perhaps matches TRBD1 (5 bases). This CDR3 is built from 14 residues. V was shortened by 1 base and J by 7 bases, with 13 bases between the two germline ends. Germline CDR1 LGHNA, CDR2 YSLEER. CDR3 residues: CASSQAPTRGEAFF. CDR3 bases: TGCGCCAGCAGCCAAGCGCCTACAAGGGGTGAAGCTTTCTTT.

The rearrangement uses TRBV11-2 and TRBJ1-6; weak D call: TRBD1 (5 bases). The germline gives CDR1 SGHAT, CDR2 FQNNGV. Trimming took 0 bases from V and 9 from J, leaving 6 bases between them. CDR3 length equals 13 residues. DNA for the CDR3: TGTGCCAGCAGCTTAGAACAGGCTTCACCCCTCCACTTT. Translated: CASSLEQASPLHF. Based on the CDR3 plus reference TRBV11-2 and TRBJ1-6, the full variable domain is EAGVAQSPRYKIIEKRQSVAFWCNPISGHATLYWYQQILGQGPKLLIQFQNNGVVDDSQLPKDRFSAERLKGVDSTLKIQPAKLEDSAVYLCASSLEQASPLHFGNGTRLTVT.

This clone has a handful of counts. The chain links TRBV6-6 to TRBJ2-5; TRBD1 matches at 9 bases. This CDR3 is built from 13 residues. Per germline, CDR1 MNHNY and CDR2 SVGAGI (reference sequence). Trimming removed 10 bases from V and 4 bases from J; junction bases left unmatched: 7. CDR3 sequence: CATGTGRGETQYF. In DNA form, the CDR3 reads TGTGCCACCGGGACAGGGCGGGGAGAGACCCAGTACTTC.

This clone was seen a single time. CDR3 in amino acids: CASSLAGLTYEQYF. CDR3 nucleotides: TGTGCCAGTAGCTTAGCGGGTCTTACCTACGAGCAGTACTTC. The chain couples TRBV19 to TRBJ2-7, with 7 bases matching TRBD2. Trimming removed 6 bases from V and 2 bases from J; junction bases left unmatched: 7. CDR3 length equals 14 residues. The germline CDR1 and CDR2 sequences are LNHDA and SQIVND (reference sequence).

J is TRBJ1-4 and V is TRBV30; D might be TRBD1 (5 bases). From germline, CDR1 is GTSNPN and CDR2 SVGIG (reference sequence). The germline V and J ends were trimmed by 2 bases and 7 bases, with 14 bases remaining between them. This CDR3 is built from 14 residues. CDR3 DNA: TGTGCCTGGAGTAGGGCCACAGGAACTGAAAAACTGTTTTTT. Translated, it gives CAWSRATGTEKLFF.

The CDR3 loop reads CASSPQGQPNQPQHF. Written as DNA, the CDR3 is TGTGCCAGCTCCCCCCAGGGACAGCCCAATCAGCCCCAGCATTTT. J is TRBJ1-5 and V is TRBV7-3, with TRBD1 identical over 7 bases. The CDR3 totals 15 residues. V was clipped by 8 bases and J by 3 bases; unmatched bases: 10. Germline assignment: CDR1 SGHTA and CDR2 FQGTGA.

The rearrangement uses TRBV6-1 and TRBJ2-3; 7 bases map to TRBD1. J was trimmed by 1 base and V by 4 bases; bases with no gene match: 2. This CDR3 contains 14 residues. The germline V gene has CDR1 MNHNS and CDR2 SASEGT. This chain's CDR3 is CASSAGQGTDTQYF. DNA of the CDR3: TGTGCCAGCAGTGCCGGACAGGGCACAGATACGCAGTATTTT.

This chain joins TRBV19 and TRBJ2-1; D remains unclear. Trimming removed 7 bases from V and 9 bases from J, with 10 bases in between. Germline CDR1 and CDR2: LNHDA and SQIVND (reference sequence). CDR3 size: 11 residues. In DNA, the CDR3 is TGTGCCAGTACCCATGGCCGTGAGCAGTTCTTC. Protein: CASTHGREQFF.

The J gene is TRBJ2-5, the V gene TRBV7-6, with TRBD2 matching over 7 bases. Trimming removed 1 base from V and 3 bases from J; junction bases left unmatched: 5. The CDR3 is 15 residues long. The V gene's germline CDR1 is SGHVS and CDR2 FNYEAQ. The chain's CDR3 is CASSLVGGTKETQYF. The CDR3 nucleotides read TGTGCCAGCAGCTTAGTGGGGGGGACTAAAGAGACCCAGTACTTC.

This clone was seen only once. This chain links TRBV25-1 with TRBJ2-5; 7 positions agree with TRBD1. With the DNA end fitting TRBJ2-7 better, the J assignment may be wrong. The germline V gene encodes CDR1 MGHDK and CDR2 SYGVNS. The CDR3 runs to 15 residues. CDR3 region: CASSESGGQAHEQYF. CDR3 coding DNA: TGTGCCAGCAGTGAATCCGGCGGACAGGCCCACGAGCAGTACTTC.

This clone came up a few times. The chain uses TRBV2 and TRBJ2-7, with D perhaps TRBD1 (7 bases). CDR1 and CDR2 from the germline V gene are SNHLY and FYNNEI. This CDR3 is 15 amino acids long. Between the trimmed V and J ends, which lost 8 bases and 3 bases, there was a span of 20 bases. In DNA, the CDR3 is TGTGCCAGCCCCTCCCGCGGACAGGACTACTACGAGCAGTACTTC. Amino acid sequence: CASPSRGQDYYEQYF.

This clone was observed a single time. The chain has TRBV7-6 and TRBJ2-6, with 8 bases that match TRBD1. The V segment lost 4 bases and the J segment 0 bases; nucleotides outside the gene matches: 5. CDR3 length: 17 amino acids. Per germline, CDR1 SGHVS and CDR2 FNYEAQ. CDR3 in DNA: TGTGCCAGCAGCTCGACAGGGGTCGTCTCTGGGGCCAACGTCCTGACTTTC. Its translation is CASSSTGVVSGANVLTF.

The chain has TRBV9 and TRBJ2-7, with D maybe TRBD1 (6 bases). This CDR3 contains 13 residues. The V gene lost 4 bases and the J gene lost 2 bases, with 10 bases spanning the gap. Germline V gene sequence: CDR1 SGDLS, CDR2 YYNGEE. The CDR3: CASSPEGAYEQYF. CDR3 bases: TGTGCCAGCAGCCCTGAGGGGGCCTACGAGCAGTACTTC.

This clone has just a few counts. The CDR3 DNA reads as TGTGCCAGCAGCGCGAGGGGACAGGGGGCTTTCAATGAGCAGTTCTTC. Translated: CASSARGQGAFNEQFF. J is TRBJ2-1 and V is TRBV5-4; TRBD1 matches at 12 bases. CDR3 length: 16 residues. Germline lookup yields CDR1 SGHNT and CDR2 YYREEE (reference sequence). Trimming cost V 4 bases and J 6 bases; bases outside gene matches: 8. Looking up the rest from reference TRBV5-4 and TRBJ2-1 gives the full variable domain: ETGVTQSPTHLIKTRGQQVTLRCSSQSGHNTVSWYQQALGQGPQFIFQYYREEENGRGNFPPRFSGLQFPNYSSELNVNALELDDSALYLCASSARGQGAFNEQFFGPGTRLTVL.

The chain employs TRBV9 and TRBJ2-1; D is possibly TRBD2 (6 bases). This CDR3 spans 14 amino acids. Germline V gene data show CDR1 as SGDLS and CDR2 as YYNGEE. Between the trimmed V and J ends, which lost 7 bases and 7 bases, there was a span of 18 bases. The CDR3 is CASGGTGTRNEQFF. CDR3 coding DNA: TGTGCCAGCGGAGGGACGGGAACCAGGAATGAGCAGTTCTTC. Full variable domain (remainder filled in from reference TRBV9 and TRBJ2-1): DSGVTQTPKHLITATGQRVTLRCSPRSGDLSVYWYQQSLDQGLQFLIQYYNGEERAKGNILERFSAQQFPDLHSELNLSSLELGDSALYFCASGGTGTRNEQFFGPGTRLTVL.

The rearrangement joins TRBV7-2 to TRBJ2-7; the match to TRBD2 covers 7 bases. Germline CDR1 reads SGHTA; CDR2 reads FQGNSA. This CDR3 is built from 14 residues. Trimming cost V 4 bases and J 2 bases; bases outside gene matches: 5. The CDR3 DNA reads TGTGCCAGCAGCTCCGGACTAGTGGCCTACGAGCAGTACTTC. This codes for CASSSGLVAYEQYF. Full variable domain (remainder filled in from reference TRBV7-2 and TRBJ2-7): GAGVSQSPSNKVTEKGKDVELRCDPISGHTALYWYRQSLGQGLEFLIYFQGNSAPDKSGLPSDRFSAERTGGSVSTLTIQRTQQEDSAVYLCASSSGLVAYEQYFGPGTRLTVT.

J is TRBJ1-1 and V is TRBV29-1, with 8 bases matching TRBD1. V was clipped by 6 bases and J by 2 bases; unmatched bases: 8. The germline CDR1 and CDR2 sequences are SQVTM and ANQGSEA. The CDR3 length is 14 residues. DNA of the CDR3: TGCAGCGTAAGGAGTACAGGGGGTAACACTGAAGCTTTCTTT. Protein sequence: CSVRSTGGNTEAFF.